A selection of T cell receptor beta chains follows, all from one sample in a study of cytomegalovirus exposure and HLA in healthy donors. This table comes from immunoSEQ multiplex PCR, and its TCRdb copy is limited to in-frame clones, with some not included. The data contain about 130,000 clones, approximately 89% of them seen just once; the ten biggest clones take up about 1.1%. Material: PBMCs. These receptors all come from a woman aged 18-30 years in good health and CMV-seronegative. CDR3s include the opening cysteine and the closing phenylalanine or tryptophan. Fields, in order: CDR3 protein, CDR3 DNA, clone size, J gene, V gene, D gene. D genes are given only for firm matches. Clone size is given for some rows only: seen once, a few or many times, or a class if the clone is expanded.

CDR3: CASSQDRQGLLNQPQHF
DNA: TGCGCCAGCAGCCAAGATCGGCAAGGACTGCTCAATCAGCCCCAGCATTTT
size: NA
J: TRBJ1-5
V: TRBV4-3
D: NA

CDR3: CASSQSGTKNYGYTF
DNA: TGTGCCAGCTCTCAATCCGGGACAAAGAACTATGGCTACACCTTC
size: once
J: TRBJ1-2
V: TRBV18
D: NA

CDR3: CASSQSTSGSGTDTQYF
DNA: TGTGCCAGCAGCCAATCGACTAGCGGGAGTGGCACAGATACGCAGTATTTT
size: NA
J: TRBJ2-3
V: TRBV4-2
D: TRBD2

CDR3: CASSLPGTGSNEQYF
DNA: TGTGCCAGCAGTTTACCCGGGACAGGTTCCAACGAGCAGTACTTC
size: NA
J: TRBJ2-7
V: TRBV28
D: TRBD1

CDR3: CASRPGNTLNTEAFF
DNA: TGTGCCAGCAGGCCCGGGAATACCCTTAACACTGAAGCTTTCTTT
size: NA
J: TRBJ1-1
V: TRBV11-2
D: NA

CDR3: CASSDRGGSDNEQFF
DNA: TGCGCCAGCAGTGACCGCGGGGGAAGCGACAATGAGCAGTTCTTC
size: NA
J: TRBJ2-1
V: TRBV10-1
D: TRBD2

CDR3: CASGLVAGQNTEAFF
DNA: TGTGCTAGTGGTTTGGTAGCAGGCCAGAACACTGAAGCTTTCTTT
size: NA
J: TRBJ1-1
V: TRBV12-5
D: NA

CDR3: CASSVRDRGETQYF
DNA: TGCGCCAGCAGCGTCCGGGACAGGGGAGAGACCCAGTACTTC
size: NA
J: TRBJ2-5
V: TRBV5-1
D: TRBD1

CDR3: CASSQDWASGRLNEQFF
DNA: TGCGCCAGCAGCCAAGATTGGGCTAGCGGGAGGTTGAATGAGCAGTTCTTC
size: NA
J: TRBJ2-1
V: TRBV4-3
D: TRBD2

CDR3: CASSLDWLAGGPENTGELFF
DNA: TGTGCCAGCAGCTTAGACTGGTTGGCGGGAGGGCCAGAGAACACCGGGGAGCTGTTTTTT
size: NA
J: TRBJ2-2
V: TRBV11-2
D: TRBD2

CDR3: CASSSRPGSPYNEQFF
DNA: TGTGCCAGCAGTTCCCGTCCCGGGTCCCCTTACAATGAGCAGTTCTTC
size: NA
J: TRBJ2-1
V: TRBV6-5
D: NA

CDR3: CASLPGARGGYTF
DNA: TGTGCCAGCCTCCCGGGAGCCAGAGGAGGCTACACCTTC
size: NA
J: TRBJ1-2
V: TRBV19
D: NA

CDR3: CASSEYRETGELFF
DNA: TGTGCCAGCAGTGAATATAGGGAGACCGGGGAGCTGTTTTTT
size: NA
J: TRBJ2-2
V: TRBV25-1
D: NA

CDR3: CSVAGSGELFF
DNA: TGCAGCGTTGCAGGCTCCGGGGAGCTGTTTTTT
size: NA
J: TRBJ2-2
V: TRBV29-1
D: NA

CDR3: CASSRYIQYF
DNA: TGTGCCAGCAGCCGGTACATTCAGTACTTC
size: NA
J: TRBJ2-4
V: TRBV28
D: NA

CDR3: CASSSTSGRGSYNEQFF
DNA: TGTGCCAGCAGTTCAACAAGCGGGAGAGGTTCCTACAATGAGCAGTTCTTC
size: NA
J: TRBJ2-1
V: TRBV28
D: TRBD2

CDR3: CASSPQGQVAFF
DNA: TGTGCCAGCTCACCACAGGGACAGGTGGCTTTCTTT
size: NA
J: TRBJ1-1
V: TRBV18
D: TRBD1

CDR3: CASSEISGGMTDTQYF
DNA: TGCGCCAGCAGTGAGATAAGCGGAGGAATGACAGATACGCAGTATTTT
size: NA
J: TRBJ2-3
V: TRBV10-2
D: NA

CDR3: CASISWTGKANEQFF
DNA: TGTGCCAGTATTTCTTGGACAGGGAAGGCAAATGAGCAGTTCTTC
size: NA
J: TRBJ2-1
V: TRBV19
D: TRBD1

CDR3: CASSEQLRVMGSDTQYF
DNA: TGTGCCAGCAGTGAACAACTCAGGGTAATGGGTTCAGATACGCAGTATTTT
size: NA
J: TRBJ2-3
V: TRBV6-1
D: NA

CDR3: CASGLDSSPYGYTF
DNA: TGTGCCAGCGGCCTAGACAGTAGTCCCTATGGCTACACCTTC
size: NA
J: TRBJ1-2
V: TRBV7-9
D: NA

CDR3: CASSLTSGRYEQFF
DNA: TGTGCCAGCAGTTTGACCAGCGGGAGGTATGAGCAGTTCTTC
size: NA
J: TRBJ2-1
V: TRBV27
D: TRBD2

CDR3: CSVETVGRGETQYF
DNA: TGCAGCGTTGAAACTGTCGGGAGGGGAGAGACCCAGTACTTC
size: NA
J: TRBJ2-5
V: TRBV29-1
D: TRBD2

CDR3: CASTSDQGKVTEAFF
DNA: TGTGCCAGCACCTCCGATCAGGGGAAGGTAACTGAAGCTTTCTTT
size: NA
J: TRBJ1-1
V: TRBV7-9
D: NA

CDR3: CASSQEALTGELFF
DNA: TGTGCCAGCTCACAGGAGGCGCTCACCGGGGAGCTGTTTTTT
size: NA
J: TRBJ2-2
V: TRBV18
D: NA

CDR3: CASSYSASYGYTF
DNA: TGTGCCAGCAGTTACTCGGCCAGCTATGGCTACACCTTC
size: NA
J: TRBJ1-2
V: TRBV6-5
D: NA

CDR3: CASSAPGLAGSRDTQYF
DNA: TGTGCCAGTAGTGCGCCGGGACTAGCGGGATCTAGGGATACGCAGTATTTT
size: NA
J: TRBJ2-3
V: TRBV19
D: TRBD2

CDR3: CASSAAGGGYTF
DNA: TGTGCCAGCAGCGCGGCAGGGGGTGGCTACACCTTC
size: NA
J: TRBJ1-2
V: TRBV9
D: TRBD1

CDR3: CASSFLHGYTF
DNA: TGTGCCAGCAGCTTTCTCCATGGCTACACCTTC
size: NA
J: TRBJ1-2
V: TRBV13
D: NA

CDR3: CSVEGGSTDTQYF
DNA: TGCAGCGTCGAGGGGGGGTCCACAGATACGCAGTATTTT
size: NA
J: TRBJ2-3
V: TRBV29-1
D: NA

CDR3: CASSLQGFYGYTF
DNA: TGTGCCAGCAGTTTACAGGGATTCTATGGCTACACCTTC
size: NA
J: TRBJ1-2
V: TRBV27
D: NA

CDR3: CASERLAGAYNEQFF
DNA: TGTGCCAGTGAAAGACTAGCGGGGGCCTACAATGAGCAGTTCTTC
size: NA
J: TRBJ2-1
V: TRBV7-9
D: TRBD2

CDR3: CASWVGRDGADTQYF
DNA: TGTGCCAGCTGGGTGGGCAGGGATGGGGCAGATACGCAGTATTTT
size: NA
J: TRBJ2-3
V: TRBV2
D: NA

CDR3: CASRLGSGGYGYTF
DNA: TGTGCCAGCAGGCTTGGGTCGGGGGGCTATGGCTACACCTTC
size: NA
J: TRBJ1-2
V: TRBV28
D: NA

CDR3: CASSLWQNGKANEKLFF
DNA: TGTGCCAGCAGCTTGTGGCAAAACGGGAAGGCGAATGAAAAACTGTTTTTT
size: NA
J: TRBJ1-4
V: TRBV5-4
D: NA

CDR3: CASSLLYSNQPQHF
DNA: TGTGCCAGCAGCTTACTCTATAGCAATCAGCCCCAGCATTTT
size: NA
J: TRBJ1-5
V: TRBV7-2
D: NA

CDR3: CASSPLTGRKDGELFF
DNA: TGTGCCAGCAGCCCCCTGACAGGGCGGAAGGACGGGGAGCTGTTTTTT
size: NA
J: TRBJ2-2
V: TRBV11-2
D: TRBD1

CDR3: CASRRPGTEAFF
DNA: TGTGCCAGCAGACGACCAGGGACTGAAGCTTTCTTT
size: NA
J: TRBJ1-1
V: TRBV6-5
D: NA

CDR3: CASSYQTESYEQYF
DNA: TGTGCCAGCAGTTACCAGACAGAATCCTACGAGCAGTACTTC
size: NA
J: TRBJ2-7
V: TRBV27
D: NA

CDR3: CASSIAGWDEQFF
DNA: TGTGCCAGTAGTATCGCAGGGTGGGATGAGCAGTTCTTC
size: NA
J: TRBJ2-1
V: TRBV19
D: NA

CDR3: CASSEFDRVNQPQHF
DNA: TGTGCCAGCAGTGAGTTCGACAGGGTCAATCAGCCCCAGCATTTT
size: NA
J: TRBJ1-5
V: TRBV6-6
D: TRBD1

CDR3: CASSPPWGREFNEQFF
DNA: TGTGCCAGCAGTCCCCCTTGGGGGAGGGAGTTCAATGAGCAGTTCTTC
size: NA
J: TRBJ2-1
V: TRBV27
D: TRBD2

CDR3: CASSQGLAGLHNEQFF
DNA: TGTGCCAGCAGCCAAGGGCTAGCGGGGTTGCATAATGAGCAGTTCTTC
size: few
J: TRBJ2-1
V: TRBV4-2
D: TRBD2

CDR3: CAWSVRRRGDEQFF
DNA: TGTGCCTGGAGTGTACGACGAAGGGGCGATGAGCAGTTCTTC
size: NA
J: TRBJ2-1
V: TRBV30
D: NA

CDR3: CASSLVLPAGVNEQYF
DNA: TGTGCCAGCAGTCTCGTCCTCCCAGCGGGAGTAAACGAGCAGTACTTC
size: NA
J: TRBJ2-7
V: TRBV27
D: TRBD2

CDR3: CASSQDGLLMTVSGANVLTF
DNA: TGCGCCAGCAGCCAAGACGGACTTTTAATGACCGTCTCTGGGGCCAACGTCCTGACTTTC
size: NA
J: TRBJ2-6
V: TRBV4-3
D: NA

CDR3: CASSSLESGTGWIEQYF
DNA: TGTGCCAGCAGCTCGCTTGAATCCGGGACAGGGTGGATCGAGCAGTACTTC
size: NA
J: TRBJ2-7
V: TRBV7-9
D: TRBD1

CDR3: CASRPGTVYGYTF
DNA: TGTGCCAGCAGACCCGGGACAGTTTATGGCTACACCTTC
size: many
J: TRBJ1-2
V: TRBV7-2
D: TRBD1

CDR3: CASSLEIGVGGYGYTF
DNA: TGTGCCAGCAGCTTAGAGATCGGGGTTGGTGGGTATGGCTACACCTTC
size: NA
J: TRBJ1-2
V: TRBV7-9
D: NA

CDR3: CATSRDTSSGANVLTF
DNA: TGTGCCACCAGCAGAGATACAAGCTCTGGGGCCAACGTCCTGACTTTC
size: NA
J: TRBJ2-6
V: TRBV15
D: NA

CDR3: CASSLGGGGTGYNEQFF
DNA: TGTGCCAGCAGCTTAGGAGGGGGGGGGACTGGATACAATGAGCAGTTCTTC
size: NA
J: TRBJ2-1
V: TRBV11-2
D: NA

CDR3: CAGDTSGGAYEQFF
DNA: TGTGCCGGAGATACTAGCGGGGGGGCGTATGAGCAGTTCTTC
size: NA
J: TRBJ2-1
V: TRBV2
D: TRBD2

CDR3: CSVERAGGDTQYF
DNA: TGCAGCGTTGAAAGGGCAGGGGGGGATACGCAGTATTTT
size: NA
J: TRBJ2-3
V: TRBV29-1
D: NA

CDR3: CATNRDRDYNEQFF
DNA: TGTGCCACCAACCGGGACAGGGATTACAATGAGCAGTTCTTC
size: NA
J: TRBJ2-1
V: TRBV15
D: TRBD1

CDR3: CASSPGEGSYNEQFF
DNA: TGTGCCAGCTCACCAGGGGAGGGGTCCTACAATGAGCAGTTCTTC
size: NA
J: TRBJ2-1
V: TRBV18
D: TRBD2